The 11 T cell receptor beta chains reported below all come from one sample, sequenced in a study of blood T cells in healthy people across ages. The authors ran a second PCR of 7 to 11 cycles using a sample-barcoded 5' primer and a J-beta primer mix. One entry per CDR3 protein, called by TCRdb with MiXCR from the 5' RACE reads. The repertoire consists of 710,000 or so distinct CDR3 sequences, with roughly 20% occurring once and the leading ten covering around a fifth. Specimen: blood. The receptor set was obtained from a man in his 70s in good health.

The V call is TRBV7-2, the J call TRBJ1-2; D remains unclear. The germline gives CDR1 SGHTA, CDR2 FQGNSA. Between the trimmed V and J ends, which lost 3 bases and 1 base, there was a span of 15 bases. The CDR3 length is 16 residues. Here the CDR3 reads CASSFPTSSFNYGYTF. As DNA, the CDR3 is TGTGCCAGCAGCTTTCCGACCAGTTCCTTTAACTATGGCTACACCTTC.

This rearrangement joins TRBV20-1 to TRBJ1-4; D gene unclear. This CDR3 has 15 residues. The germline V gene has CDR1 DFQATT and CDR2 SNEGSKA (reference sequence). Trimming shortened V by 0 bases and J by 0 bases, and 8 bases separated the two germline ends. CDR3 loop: CSARDGRTTNEKLFF. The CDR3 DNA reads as TGCAGTGCTAGAGATGGTCGGACAACTAATGAAAAACTGTTTTTT.

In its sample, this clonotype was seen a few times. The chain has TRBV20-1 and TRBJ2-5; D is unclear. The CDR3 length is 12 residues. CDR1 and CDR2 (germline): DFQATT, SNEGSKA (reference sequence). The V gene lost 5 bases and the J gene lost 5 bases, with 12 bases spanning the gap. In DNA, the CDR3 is TGCAGTGCTGGGTATAGGGCCGAGACCCAGTACTTC. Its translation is CSAGYRAETQYF.

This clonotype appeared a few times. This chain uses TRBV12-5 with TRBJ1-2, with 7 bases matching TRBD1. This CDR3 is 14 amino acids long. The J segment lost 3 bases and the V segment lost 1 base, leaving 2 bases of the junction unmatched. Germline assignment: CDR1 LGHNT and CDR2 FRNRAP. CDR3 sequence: CASGLGDRDYGYTF. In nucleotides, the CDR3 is TGTGCTAGTGGTTTGGGAGACAGGGACTATGGCTACACCTTC.

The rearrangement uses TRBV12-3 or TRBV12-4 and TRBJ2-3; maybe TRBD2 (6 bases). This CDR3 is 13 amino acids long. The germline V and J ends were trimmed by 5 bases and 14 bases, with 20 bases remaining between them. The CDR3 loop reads CASSSWEAPSLYF. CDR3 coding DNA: TGTGCCAGCAGTAGCTGGGAGGCCCCCTCGCTGTATTTT.

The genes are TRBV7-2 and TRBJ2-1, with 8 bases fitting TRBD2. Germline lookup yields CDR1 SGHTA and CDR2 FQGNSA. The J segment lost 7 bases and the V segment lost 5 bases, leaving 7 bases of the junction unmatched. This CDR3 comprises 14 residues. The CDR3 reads CASSQISGKNEQFF. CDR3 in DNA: TGTGCCAGCAGCCAGATTAGCGGGAAAAATGAGCAGTTCTTC. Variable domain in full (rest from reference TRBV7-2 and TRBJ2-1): GAGVSQSPSNKVTEKGKDVELRCDPISGHTALYWYRQSLGQGLEFLIYFQGNSAPDKSGLPSDRFSAERTGGSVSTLTIQRTQQEDSAVYLCASSQISGKNEQFFGPGTRLTVL.

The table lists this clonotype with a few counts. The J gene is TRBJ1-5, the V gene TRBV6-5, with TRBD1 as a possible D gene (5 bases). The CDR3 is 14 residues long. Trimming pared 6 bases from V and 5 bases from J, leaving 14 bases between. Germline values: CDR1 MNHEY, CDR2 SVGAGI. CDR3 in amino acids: CASRSLGGDQPQHF. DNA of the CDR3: TGTGCCAGCAGGAGCCTCGGGGGAGATCAGCCCCAGCATTTT.

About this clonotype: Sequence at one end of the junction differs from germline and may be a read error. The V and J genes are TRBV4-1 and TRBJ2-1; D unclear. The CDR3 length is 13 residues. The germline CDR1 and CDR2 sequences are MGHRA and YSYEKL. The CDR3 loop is CASNQGLYSEQFF. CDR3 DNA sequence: TGCGCCAGCAACCAAGGCCTGTATAGTGAGCAGTTCTTC.

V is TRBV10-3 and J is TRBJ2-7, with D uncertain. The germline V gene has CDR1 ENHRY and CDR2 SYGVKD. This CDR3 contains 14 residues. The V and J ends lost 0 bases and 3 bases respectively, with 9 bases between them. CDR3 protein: CAISESRTSYEQYF. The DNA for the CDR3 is TGTGCCATCAGTGAGTCTCGGACCAGCTACGAGCAGTACTTC.

This CDR3 reads CAISDLIRVGYTF. The CDR3 DNA reads as TGTGCCATCAGTGACTTGATCAGGGTTGGCTACACCTTC. The chain links TRBV10-3 to TRBJ1-2, with TRBD1 as a possible D gene (5 bases). CDR3 length equals 13 residues. Germline assignment: CDR1 ENHRY and CDR2 SYGVKD. Trimming took 3 bases from V and 7 from J, leaving 12 bases between them.

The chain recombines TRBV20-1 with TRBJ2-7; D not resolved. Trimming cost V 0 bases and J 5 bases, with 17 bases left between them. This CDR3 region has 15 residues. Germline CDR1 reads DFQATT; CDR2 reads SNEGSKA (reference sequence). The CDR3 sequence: CSARDPAGFLDEQYF. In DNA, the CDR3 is TGCAGTGCTAGAGATCCGGCCGGGTTTTTGGACGAGCAGTACTTC.